The sequence of this T cell receptor (beta chain) was determined in a study of blood T cell repertoires in COVID-19. Whole-study context: PBMCs, B-cell-depleted T cells, or T cells were the source of the cDNA or gDNA that made up the material.

Trimming stripped 1 base from V and 2 bases from J, with 15 bases between. Germline values: CDR1 SGHNT, CDR2 YENEEA. The CDR3 contains 16 residues. Generated by immunoSEQ multiplex PCR, the TCRdb table keeps only in-frame clones and is missing some. This sample has hundreds of thousands of clones; roughly 87% occur once, and the top ten carry more than 0.9%. The clonotype was recovered from a woman aged 25 to 39 who had recovered from COVID-19. Material for sequencing was PBMCs or T cells enriched from blood (not recorded which). J is TRBJ2-7 and V is TRBV11-3; weak D call: TRBD2 (6 bases). The CDR3 DNA sequence: TGTGCCAGCAGCTTAGTAGGCCGTGGGGGGACCTACGAGCAGTACTTC. It translates to CASSLVGRGGTYEQYF.